Listed below are T cell receptor beta chains from one sample, sequenced in a study of T cells in Graves' hyperthyroidism and ophthalmopathy. TCRdb reprocessed the multiplex PCR reads with MiXCR, giving one entry per CDR3 protein. The repertoire holds almost 600,000 distinct CDR3 sequences, with more than 45% as singletons. Sequencing was done on a sample of peripheral blood or thyroid tissue (not recorded which). All receptors come from a woman between 18 and 29 years old with Graves' hyperthyroidism. Each CDR3 is given with its conserved first and last residue. D genes are given only for firm matches. Only part of the rows carry a size: once, few, many, or a class if the clone is expanded.

NA	NA	TRBJ1-5	TRBV20-1	CSASASKSNQPQHF	TGCAGTGCCAGCGCCTCCAAAAGCAATCAGCCCCAGCATTTT
many	NA	TRBJ1-1	TRBV20-1	CSARNARISVGASFF	TGCAGTGCTAGAAACGCGAGGATATCCGTGGGGGCCTCTTTCTTT
many	NA	TRBJ2-7	TRBV4-2	CASSQGAPSYEQYF	TGTGCCAGCAGCCAAGGGGCACCGTCCTACGAGCAGTACTTC
many	TRBD1	TRBJ1-1	TRBV12-3/TRBV12-4	CASGGQLLTEAFF	TGTGCCAGCGGGGGACAGCTCCTCACTGAAGCTTTCTTT
many	NA	TRBJ1-3	TRBV4-3	CASSQDVSSGNTIYF	TGCGCCAGCAGCCAAGATGTCAGCTCTGGAAACACCATATATTTT
few	TRBD2	TRBJ2-7	TRBV12-3/TRBV12-4	CASSEVVVLGLAGVTEQYF	TGTGCCAGCAGTGAAGTCGTTGTCCTGGGACTAGCGGGAGTTACCGAGCAGTACTTC
NA	TRBD2	TRBJ2-7	TRBV7-9	CASPPPGSISGGEQYF	TGTGCCAGTCCACCACCGGGATCCATTTCGGGGGGCGAGCAGTACTTC
NA	NA	TRBJ1-3	TRBV30	CAWNSGSGNTIYF	TGTGCCTGGAACTCAGGTTCAGGAAACACCATATATTTT
many	TRBD1	TRBJ2-7	TRBV7-9	CASSFQGATEQYF	TGTGCCAGCAGCTTTCAGGGGGCGACCGAGCAGTACTTC
many	NA	TRBJ1-2	TRBV24-1	CATSDPDIGYGYTF	TGTGCCACCAGTGACCCGGACATCGGCTATGGCTACACCTTC
many	TRBD1	TRBJ1-5	TRBV6-5	CASSGLGQGNQPQHF	TGTGCCAGCAGTGGTCTTGGACAGGGGAATCAGCCCCAGCATTTT
NA	NA	TRBJ1-5	TRBV12-3/TRBV12-4	CASTQRGEQPQHF	TGTGCCAGCACCCAAAGAGGGGAGCAGCCCCAGCATTTT
many	TRBD1	TRBJ1-6	TRBV5-4	CASSSYRGRNSPLHF	TGTGCCAGCAGCTCTTATAGGGGGCGGAATTCACCCCTCCACTTT
NA	NA	TRBJ1-5	TRBV29-1	CSASQDEQPQHF	TGCAGCGCTAGCCAAGATGAGCAGCCCCAGCATTTT
NA	NA	TRBJ2-3	TRBV5-1	CASSAGNTDTQYF	TGCGCCAGCAGCGCGGGAAACACAGATACGCAGTATTTT
NA	NA	TRBJ1-5	TRBV10-3	CAISGTAAYQPQHF	TGTGCCATCAGTGGGACAGCCGCCTATCAGCCCCAGCATTTT
NA	NA	TRBJ2-1	TRBV10-3	CAIKGSSEYNEQFF	TGTGCCATCAAGGGGAGTAGCGAGTACAATGAGCAGTTCTTC
NA	NA	TRBJ1-3	TRBV6-1	CASSSGGGPSSGNTIYF	TGTGCCAGCAGCTCCGGGGGGGGGCCAAGCTCTGGAAACACCATATATTTT
few	NA	TRBJ2-7	TRBV14	CASSQDKRVYEQYF	TGTGCCAGCAGCCAAGATAAAAGGGTCTACGAGCAGTACTTC
NA	TRBD1	TRBJ2-2	TRBV7-9	CASSYTAGTVGNTGELFF	TGTGCCAGCAGCTATACCGCTGGGACAGTGGGAAACACCGGGGAGCTGTTTTTT
NA	TRBD2	TRBJ2-1	TRBV11-2	CASSPGGIYNEQFF	TGTGCCAGCAGCCCGGGGGGGATCTACAATGAGCAGTTCTTC
many	TRBD1	TRBJ2-7	TRBV7-8	CASSSTGTGGYEQYF	TGTGCCAGCAGCTCCACCGGGACAGGGGGCTACGAGCAGTACTTC
NA	TRBD2	TRBJ2-2	TRBV5-1	CASSTGTSGSPNTGELFF	TGCGCCAGCAGCACCGGGACTAGCGGGAGCCCGAACACCGGGGAGCTGTTTTTT
NA	NA	TRBJ1-1	TRBV10-2	CASSVGGVGTEAFF	TGCGCCAGCAGTGTTGGGGGTGTAGGGACTGAAGCTTTCTTT
NA	NA	TRBJ1-6	TRBV11-2	CASSQPFHF	TGTGCCAGCAGCCAACCCTTCCACTTT
many	NA	TRBJ1-6	TRBV3-1	CASSPRTSSPLHF	TGTGCCAGCAGCCCTAGGACATCTTCACCCCTCCACTTT
NA	NA	TRBJ2-1	TRBV7-6	CASSSDYYNEQFF	TGTGCCAGCAGCTCAGACTATTACAATGAGCAGTTCTTC
many	NA	TRBJ2-7	TRBV2	CASSEKRDPYEQYF	TGTGCCAGCAGTGAGAAAAGGGACCCTTACGAGCAGTACTTC
few	TRBD2	TRBJ2-1	TRBV12-3/TRBV12-4	CASSSAGGPINEQFF	TGTGCCAGCAGTTCAGCGGGAGGGCCAATTAATGAGCAGTTCTTC
NA	NA	TRBJ1-2	TRBV7-9	CASSPDEKGPFYGYTF	TGTGCCAGCAGCCCCGATGAAAAAGGTCCCTTCTATGGCTACACCTTC
NA	TRBD2	TRBJ2-7	TRBV29-1	CSAAPGTSGYEQYF	TGCAGCGCCGCCCCCGGGACTAGCGGTTACGAGCAGTACTTC
many	NA	TRBJ1-1	TRBV7-8	CASSFGGQTEAFF	TGTGCCAGCAGCTTTGGGGGGCAGACTGAAGCTTTCTTT
many	NA	TRBJ1-2	TRBV19	CASSIFRGDGTNGYTF	TGTGCCAGTAGTATTTTTAGAGGGGACGGCACTAATGGCTACACCTTC
many	NA	TRBJ2-5	TRBV7-8	CASSPGLRPLETQYF	TGTGCCAGCAGCCCGGGGCTCCGACCCCTGGAGACCCAGTACTTC
NA	NA	TRBJ2-3	TRBV24-1	CATSVGTSTDTQYF	TGTGCCACCAGTGTGGGGACTAGCACAGATACGCAGTATTTT